This TCR beta chain derives from a study of cytomegalovirus exposure and HLA in healthy donors. Study conclusions and caveats: In a later analysis, TCR association rates varied by HLA locus: DRB1 most, HLA-C fewest. The records held CMV serostatus as the only immune exposure information.

In the PCR, 60 Vbeta and 13 Jbeta primers were used. Here immunoSEQ multiplex PCR was the method, and the copy in TCRdb shows in-frame clones only, minus some. The data hold 120,000 or so clones, with 76% observed a single time. This clone was detected a few times. The antigen is not known. The trim removed 6 bases at V and 4 bases at J, leaving 9 bases unmatched. The CDR3 covers 15 residues. The V gene's germline CDR1 is MDHEN and CDR2 SYDVKM. This receptor was taken from a man aged 25 to 45 in good health and CMV-seropositive. Input material: PBMCs. The chain links TRBV28 to TRBJ1-2; 9 bases fit TRBD1. The CDR3 region is CASSHNRGPSYGYTF. For the CDR3, the DNA is TGTGCCAGCAGCCATAACAGGGGGCCTTCCTATGGCTACACCTTC.